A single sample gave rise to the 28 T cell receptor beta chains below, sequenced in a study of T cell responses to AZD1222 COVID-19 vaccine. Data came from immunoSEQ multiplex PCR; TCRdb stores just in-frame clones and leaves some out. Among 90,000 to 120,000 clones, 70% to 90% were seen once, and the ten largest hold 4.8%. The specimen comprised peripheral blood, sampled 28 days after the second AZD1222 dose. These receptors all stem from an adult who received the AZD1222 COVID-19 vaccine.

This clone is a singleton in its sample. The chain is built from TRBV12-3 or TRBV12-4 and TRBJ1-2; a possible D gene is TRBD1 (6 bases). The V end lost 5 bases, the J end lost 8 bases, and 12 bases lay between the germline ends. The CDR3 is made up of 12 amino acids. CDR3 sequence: CASSGQGRGYTF. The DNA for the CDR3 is TGTGCCAGCAGTGGGCAGGGGCGCGGCTACACCTTC.

The CDR3 loop reads CASSPRQMNTEAFF. Here the CDR3 DNA reads TGTGCCAGCAGCCCCCGACAGATGAACACTGAAGCTTTCTTT. This rearrangement joins TRBV7-9 to TRBJ1-1; maybe TRBD1 (5 bases). The CDR3 spans 14 residues. The ends were cut back, 5 bases at V and 0 bases at J, with 10 bases in the middle. The germline V gene has CDR1 SEHNR and CDR2 FQNEAQ (reference sequence).

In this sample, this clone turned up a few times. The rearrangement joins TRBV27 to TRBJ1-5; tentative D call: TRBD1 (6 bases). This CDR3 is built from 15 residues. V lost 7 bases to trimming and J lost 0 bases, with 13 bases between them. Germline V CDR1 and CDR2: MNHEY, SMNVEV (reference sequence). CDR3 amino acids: CASNLQGHSNQPQHF. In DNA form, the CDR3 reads TGTGCCAGCAATCTACAGGGACATAGCAATCAGCCCCAGCATTTT.

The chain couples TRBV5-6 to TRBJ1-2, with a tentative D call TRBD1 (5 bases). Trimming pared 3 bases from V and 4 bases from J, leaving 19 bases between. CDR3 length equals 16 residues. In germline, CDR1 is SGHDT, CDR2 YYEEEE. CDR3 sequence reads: CASSSSLSRDGYGYTF. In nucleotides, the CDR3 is TGTGCCAGCAGCTCTAGCTTATCTCGGGACGGCTATGGCTACACCTTC. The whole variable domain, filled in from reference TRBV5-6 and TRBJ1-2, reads DAGVTQSPTHLIKTRGQQVTLRCSPKSGHDTVSWYQQALGQGPQFIFQYYEEEERQRGNFPDRFSGHQFPNYSSELNVNALLLGDSALYLCASSSSLSRDGYGYTFGSGTRLTVV.

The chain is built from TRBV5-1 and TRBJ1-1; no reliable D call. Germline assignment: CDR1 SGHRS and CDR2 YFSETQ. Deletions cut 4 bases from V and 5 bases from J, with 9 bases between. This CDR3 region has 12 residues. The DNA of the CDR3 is TGCGCCAGCAGCCTTGCGACTACTGAAGCTTTCTTT. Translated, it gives CASSLATTEAFF.

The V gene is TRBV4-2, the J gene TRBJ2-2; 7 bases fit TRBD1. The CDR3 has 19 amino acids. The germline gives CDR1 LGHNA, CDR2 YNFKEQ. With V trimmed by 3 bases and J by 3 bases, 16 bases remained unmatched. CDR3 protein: CASSQVTGPELMHTGELFF. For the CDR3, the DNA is TGTGCCAGCAGCCAGGTGACAGGGCCAGAGCTCATGCACACCGGGGAGCTGTTTTTT.

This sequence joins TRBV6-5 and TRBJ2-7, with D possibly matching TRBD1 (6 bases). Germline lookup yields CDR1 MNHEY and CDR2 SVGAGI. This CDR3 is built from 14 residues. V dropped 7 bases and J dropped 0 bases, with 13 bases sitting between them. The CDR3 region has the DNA TGTGCCAGCACTTGGACAGTTAGCTCCTACGAGCAGTACTTC. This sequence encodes CASTWTVSSYEQYF.

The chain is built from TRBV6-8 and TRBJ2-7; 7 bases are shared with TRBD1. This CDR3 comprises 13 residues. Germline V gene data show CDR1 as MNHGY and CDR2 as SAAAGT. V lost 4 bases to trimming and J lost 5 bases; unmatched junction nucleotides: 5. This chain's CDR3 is CASSCKGADEQYF. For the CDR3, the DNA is TGTGCCAGCAGTTGCAAGGGGGCGGACGAGCAGTACTTC.

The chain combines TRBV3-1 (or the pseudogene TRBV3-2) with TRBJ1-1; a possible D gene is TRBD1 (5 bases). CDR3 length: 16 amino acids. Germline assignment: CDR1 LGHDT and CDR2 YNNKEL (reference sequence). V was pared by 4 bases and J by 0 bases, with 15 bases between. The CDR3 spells CASSPPGRVMNTEAFF. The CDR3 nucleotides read TGTGCCAGCAGCCCACCGGGACGGGTTATGAACACTGAAGCTTTCTTT.

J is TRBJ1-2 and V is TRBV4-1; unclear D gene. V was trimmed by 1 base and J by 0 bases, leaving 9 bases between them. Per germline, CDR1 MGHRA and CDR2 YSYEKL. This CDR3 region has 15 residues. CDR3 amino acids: CASSQVTATNYGYTF. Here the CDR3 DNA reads TGCGCCAGCAGCCAAGTAACAGCAACTAACTATGGCTACACCTTC.

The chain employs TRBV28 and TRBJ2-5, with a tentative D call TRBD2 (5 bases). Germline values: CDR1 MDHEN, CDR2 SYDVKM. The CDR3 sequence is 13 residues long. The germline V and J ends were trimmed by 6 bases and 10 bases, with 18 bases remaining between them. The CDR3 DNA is TGTGCCAGCAGCGAAATACCTCAGGAGGTCCAGTACTTC. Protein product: CASSEIPQEVQYF.

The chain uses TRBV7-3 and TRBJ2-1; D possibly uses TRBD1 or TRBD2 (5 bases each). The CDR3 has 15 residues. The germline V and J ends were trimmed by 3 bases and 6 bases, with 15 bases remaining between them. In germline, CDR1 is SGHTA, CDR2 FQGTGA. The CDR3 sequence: CASSFRDPPGNEQFF. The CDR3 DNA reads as TGTGCCAGCAGCTTCCGGGACCCACCGGGCAATGAGCAGTTCTTC.

The CDR3 nucleotides read TGTGCCAGCTCCCCGAGACAGGGCTGGAATCAGCCCCAGCATTTT. This codes for CASSPRQGWNQPQHF. The V and J genes are TRBV27 and TRBJ1-5; 7 nucleotides match TRBD1. Germline V gives CDR1 MNHEY, CDR2 SMNVEV (reference sequence). V lost 8 bases and J lost 4; bases outside the gene matches: 11. The CDR3 totals 15 residues.

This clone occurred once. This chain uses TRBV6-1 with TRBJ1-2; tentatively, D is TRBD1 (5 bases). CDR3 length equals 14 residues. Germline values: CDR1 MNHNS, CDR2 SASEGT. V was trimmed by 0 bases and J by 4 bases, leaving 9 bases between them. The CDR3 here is CASSEAGPPYGYTF. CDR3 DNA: TGTGCCAGCAGTGAAGCGGGACCCCCCTATGGCTACACCTTC.

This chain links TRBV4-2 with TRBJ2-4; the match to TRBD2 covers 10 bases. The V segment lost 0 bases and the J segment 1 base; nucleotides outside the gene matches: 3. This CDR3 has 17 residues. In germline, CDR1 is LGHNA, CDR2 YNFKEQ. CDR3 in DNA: TGTGCCAGCAGCCAAGATCTAGCGGGGGAGGCCAAAAACATTCAGTACTTC. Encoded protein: CASSQDLAGEAKNIQYF.

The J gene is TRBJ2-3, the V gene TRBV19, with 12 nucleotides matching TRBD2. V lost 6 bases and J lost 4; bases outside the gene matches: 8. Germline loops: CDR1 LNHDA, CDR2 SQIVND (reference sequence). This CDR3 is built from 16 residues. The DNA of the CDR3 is TGTGCCAGTAGCCCCCGGACTAGCGGGATGGCAGATACGCAGTATTTT. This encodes CASSPRTSGMADTQYF.

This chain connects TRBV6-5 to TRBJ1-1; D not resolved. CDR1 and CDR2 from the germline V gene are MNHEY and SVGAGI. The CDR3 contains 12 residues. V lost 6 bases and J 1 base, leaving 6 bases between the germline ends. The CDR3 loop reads CASRETNTEAFF. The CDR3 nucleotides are TGTGCCAGCAGGGAGACGAACACTGAAGCTTTCTTT.

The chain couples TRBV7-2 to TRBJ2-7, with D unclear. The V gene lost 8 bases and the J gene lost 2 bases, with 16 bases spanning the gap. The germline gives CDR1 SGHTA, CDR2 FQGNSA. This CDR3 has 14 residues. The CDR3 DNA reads TGTGCCAGCCGCCCTCCAGGCACAACCTACGAGCAGTACTTC. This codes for CASRPPGTTYEQYF.

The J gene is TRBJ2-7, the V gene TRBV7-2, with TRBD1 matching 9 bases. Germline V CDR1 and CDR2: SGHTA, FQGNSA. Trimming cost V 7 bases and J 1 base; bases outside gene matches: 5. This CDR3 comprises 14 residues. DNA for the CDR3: TGTGCCAGCACGCCCGGGACAGGGTCCTACGAGCAGTACTTC. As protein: CASTPGTGSYEQYF.

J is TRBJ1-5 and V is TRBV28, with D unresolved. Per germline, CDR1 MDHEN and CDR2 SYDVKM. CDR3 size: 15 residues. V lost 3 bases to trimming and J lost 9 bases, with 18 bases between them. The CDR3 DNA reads TGTGCCAGCAGTTTGAACAGCGCCCAAGCAGGGCCCCAGCATTTT. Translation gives CASSLNSAQAGPQHF.

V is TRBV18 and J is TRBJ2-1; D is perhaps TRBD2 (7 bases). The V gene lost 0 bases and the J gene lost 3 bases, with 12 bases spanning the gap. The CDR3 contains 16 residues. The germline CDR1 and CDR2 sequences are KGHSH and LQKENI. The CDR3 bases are TGTGCCAGCTCACCACCGGGGGGGCCGGGCTACAATGAGCAGTTCTTC. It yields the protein CASSPPGGPGYNEQFF.

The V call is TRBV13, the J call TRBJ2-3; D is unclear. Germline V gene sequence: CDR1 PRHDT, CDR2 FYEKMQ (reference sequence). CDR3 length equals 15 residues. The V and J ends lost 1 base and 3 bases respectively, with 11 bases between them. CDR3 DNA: TGTGCCAGCAGCTTAGTTCCCCCAGGTACAGATACGCAGTATTTT. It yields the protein CASSLVPPGTDTQYF.

The CDR3 spells CASSYGGGASTDTQYF. Written as DNA, the CDR3 is TGTGCCAGCAGTTACGGCGGGGGGGCTAGCACAGATACGCAGTATTTT. This sequence joins TRBV6-6 and TRBJ2-3, with 9 positions matching TRBD2. Germline V gives CDR1 MNHNY, CDR2 SVGAGI (reference sequence). Losses at the gene ends were 2 bases for V and 0 bases for J; bases not matched to a gene: 3. This CDR3 comprises 16 residues.

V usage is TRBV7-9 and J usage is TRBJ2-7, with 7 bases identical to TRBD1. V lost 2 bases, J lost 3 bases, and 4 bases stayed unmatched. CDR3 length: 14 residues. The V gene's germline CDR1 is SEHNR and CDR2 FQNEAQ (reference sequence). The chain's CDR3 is CASSLPGQDYEQYF. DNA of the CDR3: TGTGCCAGCAGCTTACCTGGACAGGACTACGAGCAGTACTTC.

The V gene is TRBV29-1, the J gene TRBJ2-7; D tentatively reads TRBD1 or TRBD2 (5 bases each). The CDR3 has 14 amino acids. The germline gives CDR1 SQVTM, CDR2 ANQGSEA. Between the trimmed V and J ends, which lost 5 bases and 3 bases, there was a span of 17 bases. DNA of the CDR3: TGCAGCGTTCTAGGGGAGCCCACCTTCTACGAGCAGTACTTC. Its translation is CSVLGEPTFYEQYF.

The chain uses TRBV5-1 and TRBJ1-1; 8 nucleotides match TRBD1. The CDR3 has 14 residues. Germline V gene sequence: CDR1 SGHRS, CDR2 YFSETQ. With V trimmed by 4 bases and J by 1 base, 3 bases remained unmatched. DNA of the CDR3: TGCGCCAGCAGCCCCGGGACAGGGAACACTGAAGCTTTCTTT. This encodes CASSPGTGNTEAFF.

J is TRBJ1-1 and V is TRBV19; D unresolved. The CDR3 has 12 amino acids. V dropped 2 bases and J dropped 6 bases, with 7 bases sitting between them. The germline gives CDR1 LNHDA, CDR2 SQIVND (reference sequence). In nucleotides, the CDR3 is TGTGCCAGTAGTATACCCGGATCTGAAGCTTTCTTT. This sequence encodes CASSIPGSEAFF.

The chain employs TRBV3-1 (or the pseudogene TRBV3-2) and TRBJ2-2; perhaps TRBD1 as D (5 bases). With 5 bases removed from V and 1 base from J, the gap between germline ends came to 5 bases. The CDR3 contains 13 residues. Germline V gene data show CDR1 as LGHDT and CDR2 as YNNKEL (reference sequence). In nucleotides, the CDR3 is TGTGCCAGCAGCAGGGGGAACACCGGGGAGCTGTTTTTT. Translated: CASSRGNTGELFF.